The clone carrying this TCR beta chain showed up just a few times. Its target is not known. This entry belongs to a study of blood T cells in healthy people across ages. Study-wide results and limits: Higher diversity and more naive CD4+ cells were features of long-lived donors, compared to aged donors.

The second PCR ran roughly 7 to 12 cycles with a sample-barcoded 5' primer and J-beta primers. Each CDR3 protein is one row after TCRdb ran MiXCR on the 5' RACE reads. The data hold around 970,000 distinct CDR3 sequences, with about 51% observed a single time. J was trimmed by 3 bases and V by 7 bases; bases with no gene match: 6. Per the germline V gene, CDR1 is SQVTM and CDR2 is ANQGSEA. CDR3 length equals 13 residues. The rearrangement uses TRBV29-1 and TRBJ2-5; 9 bases map to TRBD1. Sequencing was performed on blood. This clonotype was obtained from a woman aged 55-69 years in good health. CDR3 sequence (DNA): TGCAGCGGGGAGCGACAGGGGGAAGAGACCCAGTACTTC. This sequence encodes CSGERQGEETQYF.